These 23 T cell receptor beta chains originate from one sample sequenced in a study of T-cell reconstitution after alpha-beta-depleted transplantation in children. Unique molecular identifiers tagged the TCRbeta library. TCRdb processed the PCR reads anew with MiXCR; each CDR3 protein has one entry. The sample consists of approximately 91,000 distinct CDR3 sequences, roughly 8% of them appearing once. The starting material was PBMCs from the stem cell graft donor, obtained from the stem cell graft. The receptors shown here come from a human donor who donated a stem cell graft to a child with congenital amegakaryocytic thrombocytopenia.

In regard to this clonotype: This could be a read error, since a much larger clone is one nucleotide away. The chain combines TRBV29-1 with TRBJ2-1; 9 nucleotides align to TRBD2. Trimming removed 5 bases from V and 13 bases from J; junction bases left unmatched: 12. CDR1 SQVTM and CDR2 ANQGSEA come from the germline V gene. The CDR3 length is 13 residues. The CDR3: CSVSGLAPKRQFF. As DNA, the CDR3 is TGCAGCGTTTCGGGACTAGCCCCCAAGAGACAGTTCTTC.

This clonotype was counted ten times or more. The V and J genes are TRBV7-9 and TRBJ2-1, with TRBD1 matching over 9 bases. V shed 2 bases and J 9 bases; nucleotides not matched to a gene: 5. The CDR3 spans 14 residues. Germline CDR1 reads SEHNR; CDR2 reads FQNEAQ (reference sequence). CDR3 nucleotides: TGTGCCAGCAGCTTAAGTGGGACAGGGTCTGAGCAGTTCTTC. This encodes CASSLSGTGSEQFF.

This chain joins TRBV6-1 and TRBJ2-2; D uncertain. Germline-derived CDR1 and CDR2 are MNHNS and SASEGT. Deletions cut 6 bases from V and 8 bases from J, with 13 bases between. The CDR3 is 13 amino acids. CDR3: CASSERVLGELFF. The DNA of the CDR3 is TGTGCCAGCAGCGAAAGGGTCCTGGGGGAGCTGTTTTTT.

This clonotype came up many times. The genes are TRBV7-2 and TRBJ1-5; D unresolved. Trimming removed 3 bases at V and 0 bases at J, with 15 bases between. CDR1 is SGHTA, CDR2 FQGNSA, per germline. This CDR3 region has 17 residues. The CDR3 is CASSFGISQFSNQPQHF. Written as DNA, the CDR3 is TGTGCCAGCAGCTTCGGTATTTCCCAGTTTAGCAATCAGCCCCAGCATTTT.

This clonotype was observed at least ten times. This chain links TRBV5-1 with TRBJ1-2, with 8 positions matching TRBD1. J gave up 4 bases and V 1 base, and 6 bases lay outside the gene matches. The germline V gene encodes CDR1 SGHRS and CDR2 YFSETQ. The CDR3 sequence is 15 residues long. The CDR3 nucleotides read TGCGCCAGCAGCTTGATACCAGGGGGCGGCTATGGCTACACCTTC. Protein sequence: CASSLIPGGGYGYTF. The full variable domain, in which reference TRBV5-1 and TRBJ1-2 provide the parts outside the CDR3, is KAGVTQTPRYLIKTRGQQVTLSCSPISGHRSVSWYQQTPGQGLQFLFEYFSETQRNKGNFPGRFSGRQFSNSRSEMNVSTLELGDSALYLCASSLIPGGGYGYTFGSGTRLTVV.

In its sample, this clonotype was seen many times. CDR3 DNA: TGTGCCAGCAGTGATCGGGGGGCGGTTTCAAACAATGAGCAGTTCTTC. Protein: CASSDRGAVSNNEQFF. The chain is built from TRBV2 and TRBJ2-1, with D possibly being TRBD2 (7 bases). The germline CDR1 and CDR2 sequences are SNHLY and FYNNEI. The CDR3 totals 16 residues. Between the trimmed V and J ends, which lost 3 bases and 5 bases, there was a span of 17 bases.

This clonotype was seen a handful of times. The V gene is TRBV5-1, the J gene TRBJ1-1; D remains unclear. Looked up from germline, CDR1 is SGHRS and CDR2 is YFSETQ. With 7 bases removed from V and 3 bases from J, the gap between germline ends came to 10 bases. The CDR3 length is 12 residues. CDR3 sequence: CASGWGDTEAFF. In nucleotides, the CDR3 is TGCGCCAGCGGTTGGGGTGACACTGAAGCTTTCTTT.

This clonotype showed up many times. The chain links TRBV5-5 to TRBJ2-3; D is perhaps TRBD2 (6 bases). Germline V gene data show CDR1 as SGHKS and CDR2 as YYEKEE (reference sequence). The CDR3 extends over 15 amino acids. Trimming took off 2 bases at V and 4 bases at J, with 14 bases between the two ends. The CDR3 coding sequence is TGTGCCAGCAGCTTTATACTAGCAAGCGCAGATACGCAGTATTTT. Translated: CASSFILASADTQYF.

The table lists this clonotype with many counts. DNA for the CDR3: TGTGCCAGCAGTCTCCGGGGACAGGCGAACAATGAGCAGTTCTTC. Protein product: CASSLRGQANNEQFF. The chain employs TRBV27 and TRBJ2-1; 8 nucleotides align to TRBD1. Germline CDR1 MNHEY, CDR2 SMNVEV (reference sequence). This CDR3 comprises 15 residues. J was trimmed by 5 bases and V by 5 bases; bases with no gene match: 8.

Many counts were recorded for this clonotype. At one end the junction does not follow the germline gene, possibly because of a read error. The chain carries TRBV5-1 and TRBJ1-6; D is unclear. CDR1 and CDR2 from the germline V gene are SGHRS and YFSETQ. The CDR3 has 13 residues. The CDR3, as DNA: TGCGCCAGCAGCCTCCCGCGACACGGCCTTATCCCCTTT. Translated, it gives CASSLPRHGLIPF.

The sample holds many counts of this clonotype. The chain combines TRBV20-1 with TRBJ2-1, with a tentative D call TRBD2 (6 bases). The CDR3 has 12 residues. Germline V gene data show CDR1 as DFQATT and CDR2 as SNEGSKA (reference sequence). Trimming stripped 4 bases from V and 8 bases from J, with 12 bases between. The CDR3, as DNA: TGCAGTGCTAAACTAGCAAGGGATGAGCAGTTCTTC. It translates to CSAKLARDEQFF.

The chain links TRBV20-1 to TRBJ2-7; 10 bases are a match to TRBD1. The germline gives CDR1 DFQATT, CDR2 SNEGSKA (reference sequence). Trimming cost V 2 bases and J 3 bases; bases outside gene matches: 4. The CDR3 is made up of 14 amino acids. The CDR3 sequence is CSARSGTGDYEQYF. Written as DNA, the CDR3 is TGCAGTGCTAGATCCGGGACAGGGGACTACGAGCAGTACTTC.

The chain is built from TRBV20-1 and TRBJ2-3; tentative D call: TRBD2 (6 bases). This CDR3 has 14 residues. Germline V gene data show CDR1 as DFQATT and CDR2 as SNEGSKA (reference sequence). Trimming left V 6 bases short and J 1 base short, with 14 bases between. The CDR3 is CSAPKAGRTDTQYF. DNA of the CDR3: TGCAGTGCACCGAAGGCGGGACGCACAGATACGCAGTATTTT.

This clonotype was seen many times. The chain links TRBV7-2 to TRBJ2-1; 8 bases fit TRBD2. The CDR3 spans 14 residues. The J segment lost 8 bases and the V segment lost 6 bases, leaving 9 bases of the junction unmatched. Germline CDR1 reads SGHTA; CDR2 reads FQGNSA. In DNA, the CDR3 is TGTGCCAGCAGGACGGGAGGGCGTCGAGATGAGCAGTTCTTC. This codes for CASRTGGRRDEQFF.

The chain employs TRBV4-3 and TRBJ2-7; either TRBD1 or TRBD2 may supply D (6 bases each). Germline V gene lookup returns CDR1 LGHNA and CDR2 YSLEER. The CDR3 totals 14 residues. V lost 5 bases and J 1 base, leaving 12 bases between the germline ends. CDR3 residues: CASSKGGESYEQYF. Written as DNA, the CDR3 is TGCGCCAGCAGCAAGGGGGGAGAGTCCTACGAGCAGTACTTC.

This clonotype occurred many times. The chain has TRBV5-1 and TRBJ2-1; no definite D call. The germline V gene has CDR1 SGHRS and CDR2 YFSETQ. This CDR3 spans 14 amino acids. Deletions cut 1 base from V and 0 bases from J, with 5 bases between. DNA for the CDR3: TGCGCCAGCAGCTTGCCTAGCTCCTACAATGAGCAGTTCTTC. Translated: CASSLPSSYNEQFF. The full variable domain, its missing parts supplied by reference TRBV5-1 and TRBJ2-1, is KAGVTQTPRYLIKTRGQQVTLSCSPISGHRSVSWYQQTPGQGLQFLFEYFSETQRNKGNFPGRFSGRQFSNSRSEMNVSTLELGDSALYLCASSLPSSYNEQFFGPGTRLTVL.

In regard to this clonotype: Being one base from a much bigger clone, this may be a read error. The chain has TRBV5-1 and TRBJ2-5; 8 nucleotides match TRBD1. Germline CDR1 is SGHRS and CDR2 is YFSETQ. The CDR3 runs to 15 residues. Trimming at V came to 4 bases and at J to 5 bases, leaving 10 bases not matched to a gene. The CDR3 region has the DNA TGCGCCAGCAGCCCCGGACAGGGCCTCCACGAGACCCAGTACTTC. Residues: CASSPGQGLHETQYF.

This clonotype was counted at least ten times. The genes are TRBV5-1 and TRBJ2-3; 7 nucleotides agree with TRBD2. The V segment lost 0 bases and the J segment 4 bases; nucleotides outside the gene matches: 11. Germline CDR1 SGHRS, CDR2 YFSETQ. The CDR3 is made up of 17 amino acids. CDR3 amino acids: CASSLGPIAGGADTQYF. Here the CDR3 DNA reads TGCGCCAGCAGCTTGGGGCCAATAGCGGGTGGCGCAGATACGCAGTATTTT.

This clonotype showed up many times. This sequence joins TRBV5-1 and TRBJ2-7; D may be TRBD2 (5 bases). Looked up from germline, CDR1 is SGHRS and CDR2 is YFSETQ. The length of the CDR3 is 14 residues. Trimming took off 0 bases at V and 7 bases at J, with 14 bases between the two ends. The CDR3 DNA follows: TGCGCCAGCAGCTTGGATGGAGGACTGGGGGAGCAGTACTTC. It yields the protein CASSLDGGLGEQYF.

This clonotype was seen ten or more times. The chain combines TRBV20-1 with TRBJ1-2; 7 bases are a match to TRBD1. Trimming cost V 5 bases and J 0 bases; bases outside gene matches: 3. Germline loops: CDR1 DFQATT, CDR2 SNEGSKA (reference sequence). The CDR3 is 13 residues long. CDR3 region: CSAAGGTNYGYTF. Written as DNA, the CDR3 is TGCAGTGCTGCAGGGGGTACTAACTATGGCTACACCTTC.

The CDR3 sequence: CASSSAETQYF. The CDR3 DNA reads TGCGCCAGCAGCTCAGCAGAGACCCAGTACTTC. The V gene is TRBV5-1, the J gene TRBJ2-5; D remains ambiguous. The CDR3 contains 11 residues. Germline CDR1 is SGHRS and CDR2 is YFSETQ. Trimming took 3 bases from V and 4 from J, leaving 4 bases between them. Using reference TRBV5-1 and TRBJ2-5 for the parts outside the CDR3, the full variable domain is KAGVTQTPRYLIKTRGQQVTLSCSPISGHRSVSWYQQTPGQGLQFLFEYFSETQRNKGNFPGRFSGRQFSNSRSEMNVSTLELGDSALYLCASSSAETQYFGPGTRLLVL.

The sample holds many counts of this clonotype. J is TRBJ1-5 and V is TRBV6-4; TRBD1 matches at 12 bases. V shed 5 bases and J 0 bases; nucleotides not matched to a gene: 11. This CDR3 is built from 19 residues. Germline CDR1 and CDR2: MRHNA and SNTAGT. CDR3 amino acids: CASSTSGTGGSFSNQPQHF. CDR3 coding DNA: TGTGCCAGCAGTACCTCCGGGACAGGGGGCTCGTTTAGCAATCAGCCCCAGCATTTT.

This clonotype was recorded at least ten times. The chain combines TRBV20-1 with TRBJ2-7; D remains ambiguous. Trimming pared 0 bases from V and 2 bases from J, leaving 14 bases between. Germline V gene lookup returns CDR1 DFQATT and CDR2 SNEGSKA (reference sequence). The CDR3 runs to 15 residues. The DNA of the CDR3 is TGCAGTGCTAGAGAGTCCCACGCCGCCACCTACGAGCAGTACTTC. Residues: CSARESHAATYEQYF.